This is a list of T cell receptor beta chains from one sample in a study of cytomegalovirus exposure and HLA in healthy donors. The repertoire was sequenced with immunoSEQ multiplex PCR; TCRdb's copy has only in-frame clones and lacks some. The sample holds 150,000 or so clones, roughly nine tenths seen once. The specimen sequenced was PBMCs. These receptors all come from a woman between 18 and 29 years old in good health and CMV-seropositive. Each CDR3 is given with its conserved first and last residue. Each record gives: clone size, V gene, J gene, D gene, CDR3 protein, CDR3 DNA. The D gene is left open where the match is weak. Clone size is not always given. Where it is, it says once, few, many or a class for expanded clones.

-	TRBV5-1	TRBJ2-4	-	CASSLRPVEGNIFVLAKNIQYF	TGCGCCAGCAGCCTCCGGCCCGTGGAGGGGAACATATTTGTTTTAGCCAAAAACATTCAGTACTTC
-	TRBV7-2	TRBJ2-5	TRBD1	CASSLAGTGAPGAQYF	TGTGCCAGCAGTTTAGCCGGGACAGGGGCCCCCGGGGCCCAGTACTTC
-	TRBV5-4	TRBJ1-1	-	CASSLTAVGLLNTEAFF	TGTGCCAGCAGCTTAACCGCCGTCGGTTTACTGAACACTGAAGCTTTCTTT
-	TRBV6-5	TRBJ2-1	TRBD2	CASSTGTSTYNEQFF	TGTGCCAGCAGTACCGGGACTAGTACCTACAATGAGCAGTTCTTC
once	TRBV18	TRBJ2-1	TRBD2	CASSRRTSGGDRRNEQFF	TGTGCCAGCTCTCGGAGGACTAGCGGGGGGGATAGGAGGAATGAGCAGTTCTTC
once	TRBV2	TRBJ2-7	-	CASSGLSYEQYF	TGTGCCAGCAGTGGTCTCTCCTACGAGCAGTACTTC
-	TRBV6-5	TRBJ1-6	-	CASSYVAQGIGSPLHF	TGTGCCAGCAGTTACGTCGCCCAGGGGATCGGTTCACCCCTCCACTTT
-	TRBV7-9	TRBJ2-5	TRBD2	CASSLGLGETQYF	TGTGCCAGCAGCTTGGGACTAGGTGAGACCCAGTACTTC
-	TRBV30	TRBJ2-2	TRBD1	CAWSRQGDTGELFF	TGTGCCTGGAGTCGGCAGGGGGATACCGGGGAGCTGTTTTTT
-	TRBV7-2	TRBJ2-7	TRBD2	CASSLDGGSTYEQYF	TGTGCCAGCAGCTTAGACGGGGGGAGTACCTACGAGCAGTACTTC
-	TRBV29-1	TRBJ2-1	TRBD2	CSVGGGGFREQFF	TGCAGCGTTGGCGGGGGGGGATTCAGGGAGCAGTTCTTC
-	TRBV5-1	TRBJ2-1	TRBD2	CASSLASSGGNNEQFF	TGCGCCAGCAGCTTGGCAAGTAGCGGGGGGAACAATGAGCAGTTCTTC
-	TRBV28	TRBJ2-7	-	CASRGAGYEQYF	TGTGCCAGCAGGGGAGCGGGCTACGAGCAGTACTTC
-	TRBV7-6	TRBJ1-4	-	CASSLDGQSNEKLFF	TGTGCCAGCAGCTTAGATGGGCAGTCTAATGAAAAACTGTTTTTT
-	TRBV5-1	TRBJ1-2	TRBD1	CASSYGDREGGYTF	TGCGCCAGCAGCTACGGGGACAGGGAGGGCGGCTACACCTTC
-	TRBV28	TRBJ1-6	-	CASSYARAENSPLHF	TGTGCCAGCAGTTATGCCAGGGCGGAGAATTCACCCCTCCACTTT
-	TRBV6-5	TRBJ1-5	-	CASSSGAGNQPQHF	TGTGCCAGCAGTTCAGGGGCGGGCAATCAGCCCCAGCATTTT
-	TRBV7-2	TRBJ2-7	TRBD1	CASSFRTGGSYEQYF	TGTGCCAGCAGCTTCCGTACAGGGGGTTCCTACGAGCAGTACTTC
-	TRBV30	TRBJ2-5	TRBD1	CAWGGQGAWETQYF	TGTGCCTGGGGAGGACAGGGGGCTTGGGAGACCCAGTACTTC
-	TRBV7-2	TRBJ2-7	TRBD1	CASSHSSGQGYEQYF	TGTGCCAGCAGCCACTCTTCTGGACAGGGCTACGAGCAGTACTTC
once	TRBV19	TRBJ2-7	TRBD1	CASSIGTGRWEQYF	TGTGCCAGTAGTATCGGGACAGGGAGGTGGGAGCAGTACTTC
-	TRBV5-1	TRBJ1-1	-	CASSSSRTTSSGDTEAFF	TGCGCCAGCAGCTCCTCGCGGACGACGTCGTCGGGGGACACTGAAGCTTTCTTT
-	TRBV9	TRBJ1-2	-	CASSVESSGYGYTF	TGTGCCAGCAGCGTAGAGTCCTCCGGCTATGGCTACACCTTC
many	TRBV6-1	TRBJ2-7	-	CASSPQSGAYEQYF	TGTGCCAGCAGTCCTCAATCGGGGGCCTACGAGCAGTACTTC
-	TRBV7-6	TRBJ2-1	-	CASSPLLIARSSYNEQFF	TGTGCCAGCAGCCCACTATTAATAGCTCGAAGCTCCTACAATGAGCAGTTCTTC
-	TRBV25-1	TRBJ2-2	TRBD2	CASRVTSGGGTGELFF	TGTGCCAGCAGGGTGACTAGCGGGGGAGGCACCGGGGAGCTGTTTTTT
-	TRBV7-6	TRBJ2-1	-	CASSLAFEGEQFF	TGTGCCAGCAGCTTAGCGTTTGAGGGTGAGCAGTTCTTC
-	TRBV4-2	TRBJ2-2	TRBD2	CASSQELAGNTGELFF	TGTGCCAGCAGCCAAGAACTAGCGGGGAACACCGGGGAGCTGTTTTTT
-	TRBV29-1	TRBJ2-1	TRBD1	CSVEAGGYNEQFF	TGCAGCGTTGAGGCAGGGGGCTACAATGAGCAGTTCTTC
-	TRBV28	TRBJ1-4	-	CASSSITTNEKLFF	TGTGCCAGCAGCTCTATAACAACTAATGAAAAACTGTTTTTT
-	TRBV6-5	TRBJ2-7	TRBD1	CASSRGQGASAEQYF	TGTGCCAGCAGTCGTGGACAGGGGGCTTCGGCCGAGCAGTACTTC
-	TRBV9	TRBJ2-7	-	CASSAGYEQYF	TGTGCCAGCAGCGCAGGCTACGAGCAGTACTTC
-	TRBV7-6	TRBJ2-5	TRBD2	CASSPSGGNSRGETQYF	TGTGCCAGCAGCCCGAGCGGGGGCAACTCTAGGGGAGAGACCCAGTACTTC
-	TRBV7-9	TRBJ1-1	TRBD1	CASSSYRGTVNMNTEAFF	TGTGCCAGCAGCTCGTATAGGGGGACAGTTAACATGAACACTGAAGCTTTCTTT
-	TRBV4-3	TRBJ1-5	-	CASSQGTGSNQPQHF	TGCGCCAGCAGCCAAGGCACAGGGAGCAATCAGCCCCAGCATTTT